This entry is about one T cell receptor beta chain. Its cognate antigen is unknown. Samples came from healthy bone marrow donors. CDR3 length: 15 amino acids. Germline lookup yields CDR1 SGHTA and CDR2 FQGNSA. The junction had 7 bases not matched to a gene; V was cut back by 5 bases and J by 0 bases. The PCR used 60 Vbeta and 13 Jbeta primers. The protocol was immunoSEQ multiplex PCR, while the TCRdb copy is restricted to in-frame clones and leaves out a portion. This repertoire shows about 150,000 clones, approximately 60% found once; its top ten account for approximately 6.6%. This sample stems from a study of cytomegalovirus exposure and HLA in healthy donors. Study-wide points: It was reported in a later analysis that an Asian-associated ancestry cluster showed fewer N-insertions than the approximately 700-donor mean. In an earlier analysis, in around 590 donors, most V segments appeared productive either ~90% or ~30% of the time.

Sample: PBMCs. This chain uses TRBV7-2 with TRBJ2-7, with TRBD1 identical over 7 bases. The TCR was taken from a woman aged 60-70 years in good health and CMV-seropositive. CDR3 amino acids: CASSPQGIGSYEQYF. The CDR3 DNA sequence: TGTGCCAGCAGCCCACAGGGGATTGGCTCCTACGAGCAGTACTTC.